This T cell receptor beta chain came from a study of blood T cell repertoires in COVID-19. CDR1 and CDR2 from the germline V gene are LNHDA and SQIVND (reference sequence). V was pared by 6 bases and J by 4 bases, with 7 bases of the junction left unmatched. CDR3 size: 14 residues. TCRdb keeps only in-frame clones here, not all; method: immunoSEQ multiplex PCR. This table has about 200,000 clones, approximately 80% appearing once. V is TRBV19 and J is TRBJ2-3, with TRBD1 identical over 7 bases. This sequence was found in a human donor in a cohort sampled during active COVID-19. Material for sequencing was peripheral blood. DNA for the CDR3: TGTGCCAGTAGACCAGGGGGTGGGGCAGATACGCAGTATTTT. Its protein is CASRPGGGADTQYF.